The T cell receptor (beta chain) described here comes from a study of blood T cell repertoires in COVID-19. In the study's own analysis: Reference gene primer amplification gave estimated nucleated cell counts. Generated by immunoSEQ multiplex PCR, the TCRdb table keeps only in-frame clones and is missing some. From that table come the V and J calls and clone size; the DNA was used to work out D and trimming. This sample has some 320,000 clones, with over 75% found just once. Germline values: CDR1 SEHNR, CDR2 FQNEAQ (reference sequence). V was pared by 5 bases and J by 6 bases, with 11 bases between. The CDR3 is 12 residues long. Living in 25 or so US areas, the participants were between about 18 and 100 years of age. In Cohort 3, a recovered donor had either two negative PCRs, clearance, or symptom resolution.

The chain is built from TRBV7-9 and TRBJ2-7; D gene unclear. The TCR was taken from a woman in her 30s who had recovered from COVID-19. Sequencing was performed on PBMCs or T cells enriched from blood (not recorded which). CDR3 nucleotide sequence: TGTGCCAGCAGCCCGGTTTGGTCCGAGCAGTACTTC. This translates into CASSPVWSEQYF.